These T cell receptor beta chains were read from a single sample in a study of blood T cell repertoires in COVID-19. Repertoires were generated with immunoSEQ multiplex PCR, while TCRdb's copy carries only in-frame clones and drops some. The data contain about 120,000 clones, 80% to 90% of them singletons. Sample: peripheral blood. The source of these receptors is a human donor in a cohort sampled during active COVID-19. Both conserved end residues are part of each CDR3. A D gene is named only where the DNA matches it firmly. Size tells how often a clone was seen (once, few, many) or the class of an expanded clone, and some rows leave it out.

NA | TRBJ2-4 | NA | TRBV7-9 | TGTGCCAGCAGCTTAGAGGGGGGGTCGGTAGCCAAAAACATTCAGTACTTC | CASSLEGGSVAKNIQYF
NA | TRBJ2-2 | NA | TRBV28 | TGTGCCAGCAATTCTAGAGGCGGGGAGCTGTTTTTT | CASNSRGGELFF
NA | TRBJ1-5 | TRBD1 | TRBV18 | TGTGCCAGCTCATCGGGACAGAATAGCAATCAGCCCCAGCATTTT | CASSSGQNSNQPQHF
NA | TRBJ1-2 | NA | TRBV10-2 | TGCGCCAGCAGTCCAGGCGTCAGGGGCTATGGCTACACCTTC | CASSPGVRGYGYTF
few | TRBJ2-3 | TRBD1 | TRBV6-2/TRBV6-3 | TGTGCCAGCAGTTACCCAACAGGGGGTGGCACGGGGGTTGATACGCAGTATTTT | CASSYPTGGGTGVDTQYF
NA | TRBJ2-7 | NA | TRBV7-9 | TGTGCCAGCAGCGGGCAGGGTATTCGGTACGAGCAGTACTTC | CASSGQGIRYEQYF
NA | TRBJ1-2 | TRBD1 | TRBV19 | TGTGCCAGTAGTATAGGAACCCGGGACAGGGCTTCGCACTATGGCTACACCTTC | CASSIGTRDRASHYGYTF
NA | TRBJ1-6 | NA | TRBV21-1 | TGTGCCAGCAGCATATACCGGGACAGGCAAAATTCACCCCTCCACTTT | CASSIYRDRQNSPLHF
few | TRBJ2-1 | TRBD2 | TRBV28 | TGTGCCAGCAGTGGGTCGCTAGCGGGGGACTACAATGAGCAGTTCTTC | CASSGSLAGDYNEQFF
NA | TRBJ2-5 | NA | TRBV7-9 | TGTGCCAGCAGCCCACAGGGTCAGGAGACCCAGTACTTC | CASSPQGQETQYF
few | TRBJ2-3 | TRBD2 | TRBV3-1/TRBV3-2 | TGTGCCAGCAGCCAAGAGGGGACTAGCGGGGTTCGCCACACAGATACGCAGTATTTT | CASSQEGTSGVRHTDTQYF
NA | TRBJ2-3 | NA | TRBV24-1 | TGTGCCACCAGTGATTTTCGGAGGACAGATACGCAGTATTTT | CATSDFRRTDTQYF
NA | TRBJ2-7 | TRBD1 | TRBV28 | TGTGCCAGCAGAATTCAACAGGGGAACGAGCAGTACTTC | CASRIQQGNEQYF